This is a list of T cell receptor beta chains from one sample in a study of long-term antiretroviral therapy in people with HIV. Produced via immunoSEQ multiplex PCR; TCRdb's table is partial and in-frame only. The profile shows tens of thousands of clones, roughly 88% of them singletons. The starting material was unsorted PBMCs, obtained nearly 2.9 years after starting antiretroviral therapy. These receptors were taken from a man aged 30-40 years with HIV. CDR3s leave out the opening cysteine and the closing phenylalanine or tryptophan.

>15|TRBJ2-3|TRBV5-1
ASSISPLGVSTDTQY
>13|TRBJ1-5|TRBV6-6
ASSYSRLADQPQH
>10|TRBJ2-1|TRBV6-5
ASSSTRDEQF
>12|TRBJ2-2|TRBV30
AWRPGQLTGELF
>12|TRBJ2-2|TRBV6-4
ASSEQGPPGELF
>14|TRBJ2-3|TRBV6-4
ASSDSSSGRVDTQY
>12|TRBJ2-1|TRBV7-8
ASSLVERSDEQF
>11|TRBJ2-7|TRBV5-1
ASRRLSSYEQY
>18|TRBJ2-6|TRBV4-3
ASSQDHPSGVPSGANVLT
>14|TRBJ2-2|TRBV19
ASTSLGEGDTGELF
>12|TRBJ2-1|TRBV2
ASRLAGGHNEQF
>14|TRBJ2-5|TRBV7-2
ASSLTFAKGQETQY
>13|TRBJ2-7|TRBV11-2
ASSLSAVSFDEQY
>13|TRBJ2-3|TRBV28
ASSLTGSFTDTQY
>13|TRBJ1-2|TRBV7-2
ASSSLSTGKYGYT
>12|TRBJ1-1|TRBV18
ASSPKGGATEAF
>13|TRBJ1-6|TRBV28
ASLQGLSYNSPLH
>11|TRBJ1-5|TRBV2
ASSENRGQPQH
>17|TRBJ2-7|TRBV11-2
ASSLATSLAGGPSYEQY
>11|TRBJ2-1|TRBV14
ASAGISYNEQF
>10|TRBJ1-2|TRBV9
ASSVVGTDYT
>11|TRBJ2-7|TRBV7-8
ASSLAGRAGQY
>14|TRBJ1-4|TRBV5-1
ASSLDRVSTNEKLF
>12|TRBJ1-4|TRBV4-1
ASSGLGTGEKLF